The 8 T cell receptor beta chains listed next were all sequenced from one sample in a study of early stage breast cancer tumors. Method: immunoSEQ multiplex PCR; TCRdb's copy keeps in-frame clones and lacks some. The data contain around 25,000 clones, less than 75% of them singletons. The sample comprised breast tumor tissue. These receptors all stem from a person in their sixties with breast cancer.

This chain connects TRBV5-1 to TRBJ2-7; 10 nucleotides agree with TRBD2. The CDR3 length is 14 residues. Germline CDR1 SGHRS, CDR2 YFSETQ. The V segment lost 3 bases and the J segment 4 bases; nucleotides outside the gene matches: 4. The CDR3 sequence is CASSSGLALYEQYF. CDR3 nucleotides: TGCGCCAGCAGCTCGGGACTAGCGCTTTACGAGCAGTACTTC. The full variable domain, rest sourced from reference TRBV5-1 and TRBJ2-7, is KAGVTQTPRYLIKTRGQQVTLSCSPISGHRSVSWYQQTPGQGLQFLFEYFSETQRNKGNFPGRFSGRQFSNSRSEMNVSTLELGDSALYLCASSSGLALYEQYFGPGTRLTVT.

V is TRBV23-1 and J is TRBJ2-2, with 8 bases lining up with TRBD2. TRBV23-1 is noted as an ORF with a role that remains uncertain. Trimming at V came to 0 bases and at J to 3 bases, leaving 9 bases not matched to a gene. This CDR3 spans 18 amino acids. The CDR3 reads CASSQSLGLLADTGELFF. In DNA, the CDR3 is TGCGCCAGCAGTCAATCGTTAGGGCTACTAGCGGACACCGGGGAGCTGTTTTTT.

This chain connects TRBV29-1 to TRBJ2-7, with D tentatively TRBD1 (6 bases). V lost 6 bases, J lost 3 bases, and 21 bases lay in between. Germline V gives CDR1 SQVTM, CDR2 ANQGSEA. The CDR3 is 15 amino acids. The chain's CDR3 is CSVETGRARDYEQYF. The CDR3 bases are TGCAGCGTAGAAACAGGGAGAGCACGGGACTACGAGCAGTACTTC.

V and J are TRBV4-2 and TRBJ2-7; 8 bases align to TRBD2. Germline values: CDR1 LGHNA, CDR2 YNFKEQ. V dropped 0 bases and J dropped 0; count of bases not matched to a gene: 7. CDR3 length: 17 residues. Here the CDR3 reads CASSQDTTGGSSYEQYF. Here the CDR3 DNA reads TGTGCCAGCAGCCAAGATACGACGGGGGGGAGCTCCTACGAGCAGTACTTC.

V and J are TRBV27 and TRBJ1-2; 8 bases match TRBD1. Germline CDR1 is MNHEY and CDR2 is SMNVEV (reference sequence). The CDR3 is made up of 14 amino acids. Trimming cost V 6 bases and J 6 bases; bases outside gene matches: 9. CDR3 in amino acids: CASRVPGGVHGYTF. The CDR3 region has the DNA TGTGCCAGCAGGGTCCCAGGGGGCGTCCATGGCTACACCTTC.

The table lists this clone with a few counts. The CDR3 region has the DNA TGTGCCAGCAGCAACCCCGGGACAGGGGTGGCAGATACGCAGTATTTT. Residues: CASSNPGTGVADTQYF. The chain combines TRBV21-1 with TRBJ2-3; TRBD1 is the table's D call, not checked against the DNA. TRBV21-1 is a pseudogene segment. CDR3 length: 16 residues.

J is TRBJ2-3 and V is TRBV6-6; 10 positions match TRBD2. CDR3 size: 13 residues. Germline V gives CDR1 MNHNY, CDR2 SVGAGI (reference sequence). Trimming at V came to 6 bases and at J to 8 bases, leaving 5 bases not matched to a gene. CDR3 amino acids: CASRTQREGTQYF. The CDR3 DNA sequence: TGTGCCAGCAGAACTCAGCGGGAGGGTACGCAGTATTTT.

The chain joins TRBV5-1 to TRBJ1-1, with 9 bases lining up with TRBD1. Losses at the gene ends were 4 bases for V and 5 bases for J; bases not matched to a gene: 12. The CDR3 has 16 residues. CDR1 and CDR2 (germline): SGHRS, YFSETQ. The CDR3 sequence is CASSPTDRGEGTEAFF. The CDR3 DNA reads TGCGCCAGCAGCCCAACTGACAGGGGGGAAGGGACTGAAGCTTTCTTT.